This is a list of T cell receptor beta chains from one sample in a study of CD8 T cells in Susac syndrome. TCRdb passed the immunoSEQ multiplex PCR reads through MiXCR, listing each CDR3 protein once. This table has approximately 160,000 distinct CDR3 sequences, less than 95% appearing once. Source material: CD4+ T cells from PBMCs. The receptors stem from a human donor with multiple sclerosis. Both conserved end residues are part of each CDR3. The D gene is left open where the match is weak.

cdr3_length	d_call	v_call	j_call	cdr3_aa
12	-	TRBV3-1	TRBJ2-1	CASDSESGEQFF
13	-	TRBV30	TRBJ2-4	CAWSSGLENIQYF
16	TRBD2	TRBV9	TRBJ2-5	CASSVASGTSQETQYF
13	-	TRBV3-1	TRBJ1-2	CASSQGGRSGYTF
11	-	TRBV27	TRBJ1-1	CAIHTHTEAFF
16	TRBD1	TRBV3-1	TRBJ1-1	CASSLPGTGSGAEAFF
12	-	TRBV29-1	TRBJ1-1	CSVDLLNTEAFF
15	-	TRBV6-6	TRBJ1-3	CASSRNTLGGNTIYF
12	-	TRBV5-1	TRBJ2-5	CASGEAQETQYF
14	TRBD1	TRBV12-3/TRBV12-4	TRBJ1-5	CASRPTGTNQPQHF
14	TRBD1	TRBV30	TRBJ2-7	CAWRTGGALYEQYF
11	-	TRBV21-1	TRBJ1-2	CASSYTGQSCF
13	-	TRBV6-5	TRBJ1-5	CASSSRLGQPQHF
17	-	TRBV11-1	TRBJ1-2	CASSSTRLAPGYYGYTF
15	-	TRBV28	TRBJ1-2	CASELGERGSWGYTF
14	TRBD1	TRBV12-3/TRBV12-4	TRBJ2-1	CASSIHDRGNEQFF
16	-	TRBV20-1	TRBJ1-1	CSASWPSAEGNTEAFF
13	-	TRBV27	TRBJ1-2	CASSRESNYGYTF
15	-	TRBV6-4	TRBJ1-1	CASSDVGQRNTEAFF
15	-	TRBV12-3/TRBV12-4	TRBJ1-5	CASHPSGGSNQPQHF
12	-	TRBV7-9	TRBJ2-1	CASSSSNNEQFF
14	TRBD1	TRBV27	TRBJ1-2	CASRLQGDGYGYTF
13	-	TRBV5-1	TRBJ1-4	CASTPPGVEKLFF
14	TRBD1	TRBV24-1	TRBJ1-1	CATSDQDRPTEAFF
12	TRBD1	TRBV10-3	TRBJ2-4	CAIRGDSNIQYF
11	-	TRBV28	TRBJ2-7	CASTRHYEQYF
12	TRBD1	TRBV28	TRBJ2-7	CASRGQGIEQYF
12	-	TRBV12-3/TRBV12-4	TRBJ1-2	CASSYQQYGYTF
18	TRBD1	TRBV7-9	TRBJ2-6	CASSHDRGPLSGANVLTF
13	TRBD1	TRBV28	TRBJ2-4	CASTLQGANIQYF
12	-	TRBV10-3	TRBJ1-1	CAIRRGNTEAFF
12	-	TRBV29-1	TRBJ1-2	CSGFAGDYGYTF
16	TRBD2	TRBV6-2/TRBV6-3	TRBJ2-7	CASSYSGLAGAPEQYF
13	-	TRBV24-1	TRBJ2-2	CATSSRYTGELFF
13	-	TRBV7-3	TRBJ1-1	CASSTDIITEAFF
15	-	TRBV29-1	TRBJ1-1	CSVEGTEGRLSEAFF
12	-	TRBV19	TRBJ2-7	CASSRGQYEQYF
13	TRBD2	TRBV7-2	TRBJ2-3	CASILAGGDTQYF
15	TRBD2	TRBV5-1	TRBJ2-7	CASSPSGTRSYEQYF
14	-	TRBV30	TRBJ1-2	CAWSGAPHSYGYTF
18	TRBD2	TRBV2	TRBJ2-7	CASSEPPPGRGRTYEQYF
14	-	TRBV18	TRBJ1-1	CASSPDGGYTEAFF
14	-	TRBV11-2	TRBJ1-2	CASSRPTSSDGYTF
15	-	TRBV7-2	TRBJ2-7	CASSESTSRPSEQYF
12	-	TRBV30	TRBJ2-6	CAWKAGANVLTF
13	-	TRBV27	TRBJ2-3	CASRGAGTDTQYF
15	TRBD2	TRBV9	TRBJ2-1	CASSTSGSFNNEQFF
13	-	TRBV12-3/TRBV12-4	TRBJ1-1	CASSFQQNTEAFF
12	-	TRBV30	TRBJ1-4	CALEVANEKLFF
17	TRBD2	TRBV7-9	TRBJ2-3	CASSRPGLAGSRDTQYF
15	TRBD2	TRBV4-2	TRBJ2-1	CASSHHGTSDNEQFF